This TCR beta chain was retrieved from a study of blood T cell repertoires in COVID-19. Whole-study context: Samples came from the United States, Italy and Spain, spanning acute and convalescent COVID-19. T cells, B-cell-depleted T cells, or PBMCs supplied cDNA or gDNA.

In the original processing: For nucleated cells, counts were estimated from reference gene primer amplification. The method was immunoSEQ multiplex PCR; TCRdb's version includes in-frame clones alone and lacks a portion of them. Clone size and V and J calls were adopted from that table, with D and trimming inferred from the DNA. Found here are about 180,000 clones, 70% to 90% of them singletons; the top ten hold 18%. The sequenced material came from peripheral blood. The sequence derives from a person in their 70s with COVID-19, enrolled during active disease.

CDR3 sequence reads: CASSRQGEQPQHF. The CDR3 bases are TGTGCCAGCAGCCGACAGGGGGAACAGCCCCAGCATTTT. This chain uses TRBV5-4 with TRBJ1-5; 9 bases agree with TRBD1. The CDR3 sequence is 13 residues long. V gave up 4 bases and J gave up 7 bases; unmatched junction bases: 3. The V gene's germline CDR1 is SGHNT and CDR2 YYREEE (reference sequence).